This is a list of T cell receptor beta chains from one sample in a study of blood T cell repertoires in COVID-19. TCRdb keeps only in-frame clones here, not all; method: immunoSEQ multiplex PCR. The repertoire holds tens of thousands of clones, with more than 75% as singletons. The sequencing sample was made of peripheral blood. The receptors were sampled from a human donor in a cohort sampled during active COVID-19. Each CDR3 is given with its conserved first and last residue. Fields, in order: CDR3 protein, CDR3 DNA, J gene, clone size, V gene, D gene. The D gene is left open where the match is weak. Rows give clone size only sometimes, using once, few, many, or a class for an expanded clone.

CASSQESREETQYF | TGTGCCAGCAGCCAAGAGTCCAGGGAAGAGACCCAGTACTTC | TRBJ2-5 | - | TRBV4-2 | -
CASSQVSGGTGLKETQYF | TGTGCCAGCAGCCAAGTCTCGGGGGGTACGGGGCTAAAAGAGACCCAGTACTTC | TRBJ2-5 | - | TRBV14 | TRBD2
CASSVDGMSNQPQHF | TGTGCCAGCAGTGTAGACGGGATGAGCAATCAGCCCCAGCATTTT | TRBJ1-5 | - | TRBV2 | -
CASSPLGAGMETQYF | TGTGCCAGCAGCCCTCTGGGGGCTGGCATGGAGACCCAGTACTTC | TRBJ2-5 | - | TRBV9 | -
CASHELDSNQPQHF | TGTGCCAGTCACGAGTTAGATAGCAATCAGCCCCAGCATTTT | TRBJ1-5 | - | TRBV19 | -
CASSESPGQDYEQYF | TGTGCCAGCAGCGAATCTCCGGGACAGGACTACGAGCAGTACTTC | TRBJ2-7 | - | TRBV9 | TRBD1
CASSQDPQGEKLFF | TGCGCCAGCAGCCAAGATCCCCAGGGGGAAAAACTGTTTTTT | TRBJ1-4 | - | TRBV4-1 | -
CASSLQTEYSNQPQHF | TGTGCCAGCAGCTTACAGACAGAATATAGCAATCAGCCCCAGCATTTT | TRBJ1-5 | once | TRBV5-6 | -
CASSQHPGAEAFF | TGTGCCAGCAGTCAACACCCCGGGGCTGAAGCTTTCTTT | TRBJ1-1 | few | TRBV2 | -
CASSGGPYNEQFF | TGTGCCAGCAGCGGTGGGCCGTACAATGAGCAGTTCTTC | TRBJ2-1 | - | TRBV7-3 | -
CASSQDLESGAQYF | TGTGCCAGCAGCCAAGATTTGGAGAGCGGGGCGCAGTATTTT | TRBJ2-3 | - | TRBV4-2 | TRBD2
CASGLAVNNEQFF | TGTGCCAGCGGACTAGCAGTTAACAATGAGCAGTTCTTC | TRBJ2-1 | - | TRBV28 | TRBD2
CAISESQLAGAEKTDTQYF | TGTGCCATCAGTGAGTCACAACTAGCGGGAGCGGAGAAGACAGATACGCAGTATTTT | TRBJ2-3 | - | TRBV10-3 | TRBD2
CASSSRTSGKGEETQYF | TGTGCCAGCAGCTCCCGGACTAGCGGGAAAGGGGAAGAGACCCAGTACTTC | TRBJ2-5 | - | TRBV3-1/TRBV3-2 | TRBD2
CATKGQIFQETQYF | TGTGCCACTAAGGGACAGATATTCCAAGAGACCCAGTACTTC | TRBJ2-5 | - | TRBV19 | TRBD1
CASSWNGRGTGELFF | TGTGCCAGCAGTTGGAATGGCCGGGGCACCGGGGAGCTGTTTTTT | TRBJ2-2 | - | TRBV6-5 | -
CASSYSKGSGADTQYF | TGTGCCAGCAGTTACTCGAAGGGTTCGGGGGCAGATACGCAGTATTTT | TRBJ2-3 | - | TRBV6-5 | -
CSAPIVNEQFF | TGCAGTGCTCCAATTGTGAATGAGCAGTTCTTC | TRBJ2-1 | - | TRBV20-1 | -
CASSRSGRVSPLHF | TGTGCCAGCAGCCGATCGGGAAGAGTCTCACCCCTCCACTTT | TRBJ1-6 | - | TRBV27 | -
CASSPRQGYNEQFF | TGTGCCAGCTCACCCCGACAGGGCTACAATGAGCAGTTCTTC | TRBJ2-1 | once | TRBV18 | TRBD1
CASSRTARSPEQYF | TGTGCCAGCAGCCGTACGGCTAGGTCTCCCGAGCAGTACTTC | TRBJ2-7 | - | TRBV11-1 | -
CASSQEISGTFTDTQYF | TGCGCCAGCAGCCAAGAAATTAGCGGGACCTTCACAGATACGCAGTATTTT | TRBJ2-3 | - | TRBV4-1 | TRBD2
CASSLTAHPSYEQYF | TGTGCCAGCAGCCTGACAGCGCACCCTTCCTACGAGCAGTACTTC | TRBJ2-7 | - | TRBV3-1/TRBV3-2 | -
CASSLDRFYEQYF | TGTGCCAGCAGCTTAGACAGGTTCTACGAGCAGTACTTC | TRBJ2-7 | few | TRBV7-9 | -
CASALTSTDTQYF | TGTGCCAGCGCGCTTACTAGCACAGATACGCAGTATTTT | TRBJ2-3 | - | TRBV5-4 | -
CATSPTGTGVTGELFF | TGTGCCACCAGCCCCACCGGGACAGGGGTAACCGGGGAGCTGTTTTTT | TRBJ2-2 | - | TRBV24-1 | TRBD1
CASSSGGSKNQPQHF | TGTGCCAGCAGCTCGGGGGGCAGTAAGAATCAGCCCCAGCATTTT | TRBJ1-5 | few | TRBV5-4 | -
CASSLERQRVSGNTIYF | TGTGCCAGCAGCTTAGAGAGACAGCGGGTCTCTGGAAACACCATATATTTT | TRBJ1-3 | - | TRBV11-2 | -
CASRLLGGPYEQYF | TGTGCCAGCAGACTATTGGGGGGGCCCTACGAGCAGTACTTC | TRBJ2-7 | - | TRBV28 | -
CASSQATHYEQYF | TGTGCCAGCAGCCAAGCTACCCACTACGAGCAGTACTTC | TRBJ2-7 | - | TRBV3-1/TRBV3-2 | -
CASSTRGARTSGRVYEQFF | TGTGCCAGTAGTACCCGAGGGGCTCGGACTAGCGGGAGAGTGTATGAGCAGTTCTTC | TRBJ2-1 | - | TRBV19 | TRBD2
CATSTGLAETDTQYF | TGTGCCACCAGCACGGGACTAGCGGAGACAGATACGCAGTATTTT | TRBJ2-3 | - | TRBV15 | TRBD2
CATSDFPREVERGRETQYF | TGTGCCACCAGTGATTTCCCGAGGGAGGTAGAGAGGGGGCGAGAGACCCAGTACTTC | TRBJ2-5 | - | TRBV24-1 | -
CASSQYTPEDRDTSGIYEQYF | TGCGCCAGCAGTCAATACACTCCGGAGGACAGGGATACTAGCGGGATCTACGAGCAGTACTTC | TRBJ2-7 | - | TRBV23-1 | TRBD2